These 2 T cell receptor beta chains share one sample of origin, sequenced in a study of CD8 T cells in ankylosing spondylitis. MiXCR, run by TCRdb on the 5' RACE reads, gives a single entry per CDR3 protein. The table lists about 270,000 distinct CDR3 sequences, about 30% of them singletons. Sequencing was done on a sample of blood, either unsorted or a sorted T cell fraction (not recorded which). These TCRs come from a male donor with ankylosing spondylitis or in good health (not recorded which).

This clonotype occurred a few times. The J gene is TRBJ2-1, the V gene TRBV5-1, with D possibly TRBD2 on 5 matching bases. The ends were cut back, 4 bases at V and 1 base at J, with 12 bases in the middle. The CDR3 loop spans 15 amino acids. Germline CDR1 and CDR2: SGHRS and YFSETQ. The CDR3, as DNA: TGCGCCAGCAGCCCCTTCGGCGGGTCCTACAATGAGCAGTTCTTC. The encoded protein is CASSPFGGSYNEQFF.

V is TRBV20-1 and J is TRBJ1-1, with 8 bases identical to TRBD1. With V trimmed by 4 bases and J by 1 base, 5 bases remained unmatched. Germline V lookup: CDR1 DFQATT, CDR2 SNEGSKA (reference sequence). This CDR3 region has 14 residues. The CDR3 nucleotides read TGCAGTGCTACCCGGACAGGGAGGAACACTGAAGCTTTCTTT. It encodes CSATRTGRNTEAFF.